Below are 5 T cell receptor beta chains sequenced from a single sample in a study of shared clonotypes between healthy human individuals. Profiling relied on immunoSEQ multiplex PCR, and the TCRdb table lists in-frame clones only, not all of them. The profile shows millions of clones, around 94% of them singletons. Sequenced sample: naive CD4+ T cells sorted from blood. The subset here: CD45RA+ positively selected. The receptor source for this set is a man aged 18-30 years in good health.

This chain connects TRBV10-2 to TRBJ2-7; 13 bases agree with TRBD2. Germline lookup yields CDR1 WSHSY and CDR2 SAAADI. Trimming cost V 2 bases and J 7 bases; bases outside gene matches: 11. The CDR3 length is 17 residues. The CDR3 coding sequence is TGCGCCAGCAGTGAGCCCCCTACTAGCGGGAGGGCCGGGGAGCAGTACTTC. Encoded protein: CASSEPPTSGRAGEQYF.

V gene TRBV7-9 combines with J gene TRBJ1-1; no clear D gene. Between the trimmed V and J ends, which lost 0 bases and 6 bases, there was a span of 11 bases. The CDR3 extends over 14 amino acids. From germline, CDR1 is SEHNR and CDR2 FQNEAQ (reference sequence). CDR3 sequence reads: CASSLASIGAEAFF. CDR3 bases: TGTGCCAGCAGCTTAGCTAGTATCGGGGCTGAAGCTTTCTTT. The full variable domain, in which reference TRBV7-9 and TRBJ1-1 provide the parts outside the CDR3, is DTGVSQNPRHKITKRGQNVTFRCDPISEHNRLYWYRQTLGQGPEFLTYFQNEAQLEKSRLLSDRFSAERPKGSFSTLEIQRTEQGDSAMYLCASSLASIGAEAFFGQGTRLTVV.

The CDR3 spells CASSSLVSSNQPQHF. The CDR3 bases are TGTGCCAGCAGCTCCCTCGTTTCGAGCAATCAGCCCCAGCATTTT. J is TRBJ1-5 and V is TRBV7-2; no clear D gene. V lost 4 bases and J 1 base, leaving 11 bases between the germline ends. Germline loops: CDR1 SGHTA, CDR2 FQGNSA. The CDR3 is 15 residues long.

For the CDR3, the DNA is TGTGCTAGTGGTCCGCCCGATAGCTCTGGGGCCAACGTCCTGACTTTC. It specifies CASGPPDSSGANVLTF. This chain uses TRBV12-5 with TRBJ2-6, with D unresolved. V was cut by 5 bases and J by 0 bases, with 11 bases left in between. This CDR3 is built from 16 residues. CDR1 and CDR2 from the germline V gene are LGHNT and FRNRAP.

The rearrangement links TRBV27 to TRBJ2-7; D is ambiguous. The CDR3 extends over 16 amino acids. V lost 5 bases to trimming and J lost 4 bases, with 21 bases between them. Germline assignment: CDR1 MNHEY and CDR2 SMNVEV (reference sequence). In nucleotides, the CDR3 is TGTGCCAGCAGTCCCGACGGACCGTTGCAACTGTACGAGCAGTACTTC. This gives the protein CASSPDGPLQLYEQYF.